The present TCR beta chain was sequenced within a study of blood T cell repertoires in COVID-19. Study details: Donors in the United States, Italy and Spain gave samples during acute or convalescent COVID-19. PBMCs, B-cell-depleted T cells, or T cells provided the cDNA or gDNA that made up the material.

Seattle participants joined during active infection and were tracked over time. In the original analysis: The assay estimated nucleated cells by amplifying reference gene primers. Method: immunoSEQ multiplex PCR; TCRdb's copy keeps in-frame clones and lacks some. V, J and clone size were drawn from that table, and D and trimming were deduced from the DNA. There are 65,000 to 85,000 clones in the sample; about 88% occur only once, and approximately 5.8% lies in the top ten. Germline CDR1 is MNHNS and CDR2 is SASEGT. The CDR3 has 14 residues. V lost 6 bases to trimming and J lost 9 bases; unmatched junction nucleotides: 10.

The sequencing sample was made of peripheral blood. This chain links TRBV6-1 with TRBJ2-1; 8 nucleotides line up with TRBD2. This TCR derives from a man at least 80 years old with COVID-19, enrolled during active disease. CDR3 sequence reads: CASSQLKTSGEQFF. The CDR3 DNA reads TGTGCCAGCAGCCAACTAAAAACTAGCGGTGAGCAGTTCTTC.